Shown below are 30 T cell receptor beta chains from a single sample sequenced in a study of regulatory T cells in long-lasting Graves disease. The authors built TCR beta libraries using iRepertoire HTBI primers and Arm-PCR of CDR3 regions. Using its own MiXCR run on the multiplex PCR reads, TCRdb lists one record per CDR3 protein. The sample lists 370,000 or so distinct CDR3 sequences, around 15% occurring once. The time point here: newly diagnosed GD, antithyroid drugs for less than 3 months. RNA isolated from PBMCs was used to make the TCR library. These data were likewise used in another study, on T cells in Graves' hyperthyroidism and ophthalmopathy.

The specimen comprised peripheral blood mononuclear cells (PBMCs), sampled at new diagnosis, from a patient treated with antithyroid drugs. These receptors came from a woman aged 18-35 years with Graves disease.

The chain employs TRBV10-2 and TRBJ1-1, with D uncertain. The CDR3 is 14 residues long. The germline gives CDR1 WSHSY, CDR2 SAAADI. Deletions cut 4 bases from V and 3 bases from J, with 12 bases between. The CDR3 sequence is CASSASRDYTEAFF. The CDR3 bases are TGCGCCAGCAGTGCATCCCGGGATTACACTGAAGCTTTCTTT.

This chain links TRBV7-9 with TRBJ1-6; D is unresolved. Per germline, CDR1 SEHNR and CDR2 FQNEAQ (reference sequence). Trimming removed 3 bases from V and 8 bases from J, with 11 bases in between. The CDR3 spans 14 residues. CDR3 sequence: CASSFGQVDSPLHF. The CDR3 DNA sequence: TGTGCCAGCAGCTTTGGGCAGGTCGATTCACCCCTCCACTTT.

This clonotype was seen many times. The J gene is TRBJ2-1, the V gene TRBV28, with 12 bases lining up with TRBD2. The V gene end was trimmed by 5 bases and the J gene end by 4 bases; junction bases not matched to a gene: 6. This CDR3 spans 16 amino acids. Germline V gene data show CDR1 as MDHEN and CDR2 as SYDVKM. The CDR3 loop reads CASSGELAGGYNEQFF. Written as DNA, the CDR3 is TGTGCCAGCAGTGGGGAACTAGCGGGGGGTTACAATGAGCAGTTCTTC.

The chain uses TRBV27 and TRBJ2-7; no firm D call. Germline V gene sequence: CDR1 MNHEY, CDR2 SMNVEV (reference sequence). Trimming pared 4 bases from V and 3 bases from J, leaving 19 bases between. The CDR3 loop spans 16 amino acids. CDR3 bases: TGTGCCAGCAGTTCGTCTAACACAGTGGCCCACTACGAGCAGTACTTC. As protein: CASSSSNTVAHYEQYF.

This chain joins TRBV5-4 and TRBJ2-3; D may be TRBD1 or TRBD2 (5 bases each). CDR1 and CDR2 from the germline V gene are SGHNT and YYREEE (reference sequence). V was clipped by 6 bases and J by 2 bases, with 13 bases between them. There are 14 residues in the CDR3. CDR3 DNA sequence: TGTGCCAGCAAGAGGGCAGGGTCCACAGATACGCAGTATTTT. Its protein is CASKRAGSTDTQYF.

The chain uses TRBV6-1 and TRBJ1-6; D is undetermined. V lost 3 bases, J lost 3 bases, and 6 bases lay in between. Germline CDR1 is MNHNS and CDR2 is SASEGT. This CDR3 has 14 amino acids. The CDR3 nucleotides read TGTGCCAGCAGTGATGGGCTCTATAATTCACCCCTCCACTTT. It encodes CASSDGLYNSPLHF.

The chain recombines TRBV14 with TRBJ2-7; the D is unclear. The CDR3 totals 14 residues. Looked up from germline, CDR1 is SGHDN and CDR2 is FVKESK. Between the trimmed V and J ends, which lost 3 bases and 2 bases, there was a span of 11 bases. The CDR3 nucleotides are TGTGCCAGCAGCCACCCTGACGGCGCCTACGAGCAGTACTTC. Protein product: CASSHPDGAYEQYF.

This clonotype was seen only once. A far larger clone is one base from this, pointing to a likely read error. The CDR3 region has the DNA TGTGCCGGCAGCTTGGACAGGGACCCCTCTCTTAGCACAGATACGCAGTATTTT. It encodes CAGSLDRDPSLSTDTQYF. The chain uses TRBV28 and TRBJ2-3; 8 bases match TRBD1. CDR3 length equals 18 residues. Germline V CDR1 and CDR2: MDHEN, SYDVKM.

This clonotype came up many times. V usage is TRBV6-1 and J usage is TRBJ1-5, with D hard to call. The CDR3 sequence is 13 residues long. Trimming took off 7 bases at V and 4 bases at J, with 11 bases between the two ends. Germline lookup yields CDR1 MNHNS and CDR2 SASEGT. The CDR3 DNA is TGTGCCAGCAAATGGAGCGAGAATCAGCCCCAGCATTTT. Its protein is CASKWSENQPQHF.

With respect to this clonotype: The junction departs from the called germline gene at one end, perhaps through a read error. V and J are TRBV11-3 and TRBJ1-1; D might be TRBD1 (5 bases). The CDR3 totals 14 residues. Germline lookup yields CDR1 SGHNT and CDR2 YENEEA. Here the CDR3 DNA reads TGTGCCAGCAGCTGGTCGGGGCGGAACACTGAAGCTTCCTTT. It yields the protein CASSWSGRNTEASF. Drawing the rest from reference TRBV11-3 and TRBJ1-1, the complete variable domain is EAGVVQSPRYKIIEKKQPVAFWCNPISGHNTLYWYLQNLGQGPELLIRYENEEAVDDSQLPKDRFSAERLKGVDSTLKIQPAELGDSAVYLCASSWSGRNTEASFGQGTRLTVV.

This clonotype occurred a few times. The V and J genes are TRBV5-1 and TRBJ2-2; D not certain. In germline, CDR1 is SGHRS, CDR2 YFSETQ. This CDR3 is built from 13 residues. The V end lost 3 bases, the J end lost 1 base, and 4 bases lay between the germline ends. The CDR3 sequence: CASSSENTGELFF. Written as DNA, the CDR3 is TGCGCCAGCAGCTCCGAGAACACCGGGGAGCTGTTTTTT.

This clonotype was detected ten times or more. J is TRBJ2-7 and V is TRBV20-1; possibly TRBD2 for D (5 bases). Trimming cost V 5 bases and J 1 base, with 12 bases left between them. Germline V lookup: CDR1 DFQATT, CDR2 SNEGSKA (reference sequence). The CDR3 length is 13 residues. Here the CDR3 reads CSAGAAFSYEQYF. CDR3 nucleotide sequence: TGCAGTGCTGGAGCGGCATTTTCCTACGAGCAGTACTTC.

This clonotype was seen repeatedly, ten times or more. For the CDR3, the DNA is TGTGCCAGCAGGGGAACAGGGGGAGGCTCCTACGAGCAGTACTTC. Translated, it gives CASRGTGGGSYEQYF. This chain links TRBV27 with TRBJ2-7; 8 nucleotides agree with TRBD1. CDR3 length: 15 amino acids. The J segment lost 0 bases and the V segment lost 6 bases, leaving 7 bases of the junction unmatched. Germline V gene lookup returns CDR1 MNHEY and CDR2 SMNVEV (reference sequence).

The sample holds many counts of this clonotype. The chain has TRBV2 and TRBJ1-1, with a tentative D call TRBD1 (5 bases). The germline V gene has CDR1 SNHLY and CDR2 FYNNEI. V was cut by 4 bases and J by 11 bases, with 14 bases left in between. CDR3 size: 12 residues. CDR3 in DNA: TGTGCCAGCAGTGGCGTCGACCGGGGGGCTTTCTTT. Protein: CASSGVDRGAFF.

The V call is TRBV6-1, the J call TRBJ2-1; D not resolved. CDR1 and CDR2 (germline): MNHNS, SASEGT. Trimming left V 6 bases short and J 4 bases short, with 7 bases between. This CDR3 has 12 residues. The CDR3 loop is CASSRPYNEQFF. The CDR3 nucleotides are TGTGCCAGCAGCCGCCCTTACAATGAGCAGTTCTTC.

The CDR3 sequence: CASSPGRGPYEQYF. The CDR3, as DNA: TGTGCCAGCTCACCGGGACGGGGCCCCTACGAGCAGTACTTC. The V and J genes are TRBV18 and TRBJ2-7, with D tentatively TRBD1 or TRBD2 (5 bases each). Germline-derived CDR1 and CDR2 are KGHSH and LQKENI. V was shortened by 3 bases and J by 2 bases, with 11 bases between the two germline ends. This CDR3 has 14 amino acids.

A few counts support this clonotype. The CDR3 sequence: CSGQGPLGQYF. The CDR3 bases are TGCAGCGGACAGGGCCCGCTCGGGCAGTATTTT. V and J are TRBV20-1 and TRBJ2-3; 8 bases map to TRBD1. This CDR3 is 11 amino acids long. The germline V gene encodes CDR1 DFQATT and CDR2 SNEGSKA (reference sequence).

In this sample, this clonotype turned up many times. J is TRBJ2-7 and V is TRBV5-1; no definite D call. The CDR3 runs to 14 residues. Trimming cost V 4 bases and J 2 bases, with 13 bases left between them. Germline CDR1 is SGHRS and CDR2 is YFSETQ. DNA of the CDR3: TGCGCCAGCAGCGCCCCCACACCGCCCTACGAGCAGTACTTC. It translates to CASSAPTPPYEQYF.

Many counts were recorded for this clonotype. The rearrangement uses TRBV20-1 and TRBJ2-1; D gene uncertain. The CDR3 runs to 14 residues. Germline V gene sequence: CDR1 DFQATT, CDR2 SNEGSKA (reference sequence). The ends were cut back, 5 bases at V and 4 bases at J, with 15 bases in the middle. Here the CDR3 DNA reads TGCAGTGCTGGTTTTGGGGAAAAGTACAATGAGCAGTTCTTC. Amino acid sequence: CSAGFGEKYNEQFF.

This chain joins TRBV27 and TRBJ1-5; no clear D. CDR1 and CDR2 from the germline V gene are MNHEY and SMNVEV (reference sequence). The CDR3 is made up of 12 amino acids. V gave up 6 bases and J gave up 4 bases, with 7 bases separating them. The CDR3 DNA reads as TGTGCCAGCAGGTCACAAAATCAGCCCCAGCATTTT. Its translation: CASRSQNQPQHF.

This clonotype was seen more than once but under ten times. The chain is built from TRBV18 and TRBJ2-7, with TRBD1 as a possible D gene (6 bases). This CDR3 is built from 17 residues. Trimming removed 3 bases from V and 1 base from J, with 19 bases in between. Germline assignment: CDR1 KGHSH and CDR2 LQKENI. This CDR3 reads CASSPIPGTHTSYEQYF. The CDR3 coding sequence is TGTGCCAGCTCACCTATCCCCGGGACACATACTTCCTACGAGCAGTACTTC. The whole variable domain, filled in from reference TRBV18 and TRBJ2-7, reads NAGVMQNPRHLVRRRGQEARLRCSPMKGHSHVYWYRQLPEEGLKFMVYLQKENIIDESGMPKERFSAEFPKEGPSILRIQQVVRGDSAAYFCASSPIPGTHTSYEQYFGPGTRLTVT.

This clonotype was seen repeatedly, ten times or more. The J gene is TRBJ2-3, the V gene TRBV11-3; D call uncertain. The germline V gene has CDR1 SGHNT and CDR2 YENEEA. The V gene lost 5 bases and the J gene lost 2 bases, with 11 bases spanning the gap. The CDR3 totals 14 residues. For the CDR3, the DNA is TGTGCCAGCAGCCTTGGGTCCGCCACAGATACGCAGTATTTT. It yields the protein CASSLGSATDTQYF.

J is TRBJ1-5 and V is TRBV20-1; D call uncertain. In germline, CDR1 is DFQATT, CDR2 SNEGSKA (reference sequence). V lost 7 bases to trimming and J lost 0 bases, with 13 bases between them. The CDR3 loop spans 14 amino acids. The DNA for the CDR3 is TGCAGTGGACGACGCACTTATAGCAATCAGCCCCAGCATTTT. It encodes CSGRRTYSNQPQHF.

This clonotype was seen more than once but under ten times. This chain joins TRBV28 and TRBJ1-3, with D hard to call. CDR1 and CDR2 from the germline V gene are MDHEN and SYDVKM. The CDR3 contains 15 residues. V was shortened by 2 bases and J by 0 bases, with 8 bases between the two germline ends. The CDR3 sequence is CASSLLAGSGNTIYF. As DNA, the CDR3 is TGTGCCAGCAGTTTACTCGCCGGCTCTGGAAACACCATATATTTT.

The sample holds many counts of this clonotype. The chain combines TRBV28 with TRBJ1-2; the D is unclear. This CDR3 is built from 14 residues. V shed 2 bases and J shed 8 bases, with 15 bases lying between them. Germline-derived CDR1 and CDR2 are MDHEN and SYDVKM. The CDR3 here is CASSLPDGWGGYTF. As DNA, the CDR3 is TGTGCCAGCAGTTTACCGGACGGATGGGGAGGCTACACCTTC.

Comment on this clonotype: A much larger clone is a single base away; this may be a read error. The chain links TRBV10-3 to TRBJ2-1; D may be TRBD2 (5 bases). CDR1 is ENHRY and CDR2 is SYGVKD in the germline V gene. The CDR3 contains 15 residues. The CDR3 loop is CAVSARERSYNEQFF. CDR3 DNA: TGTGCCGTCAGCGCCCGTGAGCGGTCCTACAATGAGCAGTTCTTC.

DNA of the CDR3: TGTGCCAGCAGCCCCCTCGCTAGAGGTCCCTCCTACGAGCAGTACTTC. Residues: CASSPLARGPSYEQYF. The V call is TRBV7-9, the J call TRBJ2-7; D is unclear. Per germline, CDR1 SEHNR and CDR2 FQNEAQ (reference sequence). The CDR3 extends over 16 amino acids. Trimming took 5 bases from V and 0 from J, leaving 17 bases between them. Full variable domain (missing parts from reference TRBV7-9 and TRBJ2-7): DTGVSQNPRHKITKRGQNVTFRCDPISEHNRLYWYRQTLGQGPEFLTYFQNEAQLEKSRLLSDRFSAERPKGSFSTLEIQRTEQGDSAMYLCASSPLARGPSYEQYFGPGTRLTVT.

The sample holds many counts of this clonotype. The rearrangement joins TRBV24-1 to TRBJ2-1; D is unresolved. Germline CDR1 and CDR2: KGHDR and SFDVKD. CDR3 length: 17 residues. Trimming took 1 base from V and 7 from J, leaving 19 bases between them. CDR3 bases: TGTGCCACCAGTGATTTCGGCAAGTCGGGTATCCGAAATGAGCAGTTCTTC. Translated, it gives CATSDFGKSGIRNEQFF.

This clonotype was observed a handful of times. At one end, the junction sequence differs from germline, possibly due to a read error. The V gene is TRBV5-1, the J gene TRBJ2-1; either TRBD1 or TRBD2 may fit D (6 bases each). The CDR3 runs to 18 residues. The germline V gene encodes CDR1 SGHRS and CDR2 YFSETQ. The CDR3 loop reads CASSLFPRGENWENGQFF. In nucleotides, the CDR3 is TGCGCCAGCAGCTTGTTCCCTAGGGGGGAGAATTGGGAGAATGGGCAGTTCTTC.

This clonotype was counted a few times. The rearrangement uses TRBV29-1 and TRBJ1-1; D remains ambiguous. V lost 7 bases and J lost 2, with 11 bases in between. Germline V CDR1 and CDR2: SQVTM, ANQGSEA. CDR3 size: 12 residues. DNA for the CDR3: TGCAGCGGTAAAGGGAGAAACACTGAAGCTTTCTTT. It is translated as CSGKGRNTEAFF.